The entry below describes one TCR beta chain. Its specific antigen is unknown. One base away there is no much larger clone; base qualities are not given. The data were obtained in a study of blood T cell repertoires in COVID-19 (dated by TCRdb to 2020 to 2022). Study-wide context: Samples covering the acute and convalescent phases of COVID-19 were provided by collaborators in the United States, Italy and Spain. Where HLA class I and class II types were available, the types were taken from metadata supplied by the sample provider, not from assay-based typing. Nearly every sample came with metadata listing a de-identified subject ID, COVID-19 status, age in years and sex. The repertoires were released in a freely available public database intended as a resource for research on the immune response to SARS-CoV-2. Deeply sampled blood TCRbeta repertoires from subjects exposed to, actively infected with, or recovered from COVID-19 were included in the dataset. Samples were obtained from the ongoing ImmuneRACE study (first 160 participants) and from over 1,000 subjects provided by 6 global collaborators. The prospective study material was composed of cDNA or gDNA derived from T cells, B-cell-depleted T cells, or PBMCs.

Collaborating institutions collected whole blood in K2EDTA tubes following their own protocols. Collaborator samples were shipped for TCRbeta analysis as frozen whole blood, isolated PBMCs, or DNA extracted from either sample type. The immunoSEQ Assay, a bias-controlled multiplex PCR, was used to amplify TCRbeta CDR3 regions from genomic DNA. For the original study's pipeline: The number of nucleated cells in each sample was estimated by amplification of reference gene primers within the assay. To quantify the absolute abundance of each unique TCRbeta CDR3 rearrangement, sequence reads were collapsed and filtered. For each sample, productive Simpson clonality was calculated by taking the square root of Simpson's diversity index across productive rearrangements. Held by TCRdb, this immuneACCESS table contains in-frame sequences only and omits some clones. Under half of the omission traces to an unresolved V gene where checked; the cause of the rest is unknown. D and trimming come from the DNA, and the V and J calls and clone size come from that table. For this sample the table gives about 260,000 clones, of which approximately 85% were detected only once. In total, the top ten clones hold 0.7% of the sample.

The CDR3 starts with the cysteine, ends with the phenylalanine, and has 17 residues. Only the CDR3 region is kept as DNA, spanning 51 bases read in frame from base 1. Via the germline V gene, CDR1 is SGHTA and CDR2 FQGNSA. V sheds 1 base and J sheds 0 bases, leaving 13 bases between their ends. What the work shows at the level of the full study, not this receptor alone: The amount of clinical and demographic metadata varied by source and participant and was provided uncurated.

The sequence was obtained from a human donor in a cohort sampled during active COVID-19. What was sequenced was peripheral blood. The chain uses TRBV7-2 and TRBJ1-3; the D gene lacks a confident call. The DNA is TGTGCCAGCAGCTTAGTAACCGGGTCCTACTCTGGAAACACCATATATTTT. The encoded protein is CASSLVTGSYSGNTIYF.